This T cell receptor beta chain derives from a study of CD8+ T cells in alopecia areata. Study-wide background: At a dose of 5 to 10 mg twice daily, oral tofacitinib was given to treated patients.

The V segment lost 0 bases and the J segment 7 bases; nucleotides outside the gene matches: 2. CDR3 length: 13 amino acids. CDR1 and CDR2 (germline): GTSNPN, SVGIG (reference sequence). Extraction and reverse transcription of RNA yielded cDNA as the sequencing template. Assay: immunoSEQ multiplex PCR; the TCRdb copy retains only in-frame clones and omits some. The sample shows fewer than 150,000 clones, 50% to 60% of them seen only once. Study-wide findings and caveats: Higher clonality and more expanded CD8+ clones appeared in lesional than normal scalp.

As concerns this clone: What it binds is not known.

This specimen was CD4+ T cells sorted from blood, taken at week 0. This chain joins TRBV30 and TRBJ2-3; TRBD2 agrees at 9 bases. The sequence came from a human donor with alopecia areata. CDR3 sequence: CAWSVPSGNTQYF. In DNA form, the CDR3 reads TGTGCCTGGAGTGTACCTAGCGGGAATACGCAGTATTTT.